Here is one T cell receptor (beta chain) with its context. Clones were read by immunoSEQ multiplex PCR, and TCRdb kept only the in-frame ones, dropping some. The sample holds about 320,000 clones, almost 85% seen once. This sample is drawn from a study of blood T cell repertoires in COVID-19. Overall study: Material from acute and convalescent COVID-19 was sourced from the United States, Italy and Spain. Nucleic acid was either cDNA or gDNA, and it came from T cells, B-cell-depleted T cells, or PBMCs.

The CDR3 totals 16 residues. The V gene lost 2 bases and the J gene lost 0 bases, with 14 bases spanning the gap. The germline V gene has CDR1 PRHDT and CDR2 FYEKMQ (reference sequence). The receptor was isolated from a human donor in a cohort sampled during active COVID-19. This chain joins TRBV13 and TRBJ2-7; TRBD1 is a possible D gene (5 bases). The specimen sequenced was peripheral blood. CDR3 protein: CASSLWQGDSSYEQYF. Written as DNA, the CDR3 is TGTGCCAGCAGCTTATGGCAGGGTGATAGCTCCTACGAGCAGTACTTC.